Presented here are 23 T cell receptor beta chains from one specimen sequenced in a study of blood T cell repertoires in COVID-19 (dated by TCRdb to 2018 to 2021). The library was obtained by the immunoSEQ multiplex PCR assay. Entries here come from immuneACCESS through TCRdb and include only in-frame sequences with V and J called. Some clones fail to appear in such tables; in the studies checked, an unresolved V gene covers under half of the shortfall, and the cause of the remainder is unknown. Recorded for this sample are more than 150,000 clones; approximately 90% of them occurred a single time. The top ten clonotypes cover almost 1% of the sample. The sample taken for sequencing was peripheral blood. All receptors derive from a man aged 18 to 35 with acute or convalescent COVID-19.

The chain has TRBV6-6 and TRBJ1-2, with D perhaps TRBD1 (6 bases). The germline CDR1 and CDR2 sequences are MNHNY and SVGAGI (reference sequence). V lost 6 bases and J lost 3, with 14 bases in between. The CDR3 totals 14 residues. CDR3 nucleotide sequence: TGTGCCAGCAGCTGGGCCCGGACAGACTATGGCTACACCTTC. It specifies CASSWARTDYGYTF.

V and J are TRBV4-1 and TRBJ1-2; D may be TRBD1 (5 bases). V was shortened by 4 bases and J by 7 bases, with 13 bases between the two germline ends. This CDR3 is 13 amino acids long. The germline V gene has CDR1 MGHRA and CDR2 YSYEKL. CDR3 sequence (DNA): TGCGCCAGCAGCCGTCCCAAAGGGGTTGGCTACACCTTC. Encoded protein: CASSRPKGVGYTF.

The V and J genes are TRBV28 and TRBJ2-1; no reliable D call. The length of the CDR3 is 13 residues. Germline V gene data show CDR1 as MDHEN and CDR2 as SYDVKM. With 9 bases removed from V and 0 bases from J, the gap between germline ends came to 9 bases. The CDR3 sequence is CASTRGSYNEQFF. In DNA, the CDR3 is TGTGCCAGTACGAGAGGCTCCTACAATGAGCAGTTCTTC.

This chain links TRBV30 with TRBJ1-2, with TRBD1 as a possible D gene (5 bases). Germline CDR1 reads GTSNPN; CDR2 reads SVGIG (reference sequence). The V and J ends lost 1 base and 5 bases respectively, with 17 bases between them. The CDR3 sequence is 15 residues long. In nucleotides, the CDR3 is TGTGCCTGGAGTGCCTCACGGGGGGTTCGATATGGCTACACCTTC. Translated: CAWSASRGVRYGYTF. Full variable domain (rest looked up from reference TRBV30 and TRBJ1-2): SQTIHQWPATLVQPVGSPLSLECTVEGTSNPNLYWYRQAAGRGLQLLFYSVGIGQISSEVPQNLSASRPQDRQFILSSKKLLLSDSGFYLCAWSASRGVRYGYTFGSGTRLTVV.

The rearrangement links TRBV10-3 to TRBJ2-3; TRBD1 might be the D (5 bases). CDR3 size: 14 residues. Deletions cut 1 base from V and 5 bases from J, with 10 bases between. In germline, CDR1 is ENHRY, CDR2 SYGVKD. CDR3 loop: CAISELGLEDTQYF. The CDR3 region has the DNA TGTGCCATCAGTGAGTTGGGGCTAGAAGATACGCAGTATTTT.

This clone was detected only a few times. This rearrangement joins TRBV4-1 to TRBJ2-2, with D unclear. This CDR3 has 15 amino acids. V was clipped by 10 bases and J by 0 bases, with 15 bases between them. Germline lookup yields CDR1 MGHRA and CDR2 YSYEKL. CDR3 DNA sequence: TGCGCCACCTCTAACGGGTTCGCGAACACCGGGGAGCTGTTTTTT. This sequence encodes CATSNGFANTGELFF.

The rearrangement links TRBV2 to TRBJ2-7; perhaps TRBD1 as D (5 bases). There are 14 residues in the CDR3. V lost 2 bases and J 4 bases, leaving 12 bases between the germline ends. CDR1 and CDR2 from the germline V gene are SNHLY and FYNNEI. CDR3 loop: CASSEQGIGYEQYV. CDR3 sequence (DNA): TGTGCCAGCAGTGAACAGGGAATCGGGTACGAGCAGTACGTC.

This clone was found once. This chain joins TRBV18 and TRBJ1-2; D ambiguous. Per the germline V gene, CDR1 is KGHSH and CDR2 is LQKENI. Trimming cost V 3 bases and J 5 bases, with 22 bases left between them. The CDR3 extends over 17 amino acids. The CDR3 here is CASSPVLAVRDLYGYTF. The CDR3 DNA is TGTGCCAGCTCACCGGTTTTGGCAGTCCGGGATCTTTATGGCTACACCTTC.

The V gene is TRBV4-2, the J gene TRBJ1-4; D not certain. The germline gives CDR1 LGHNA, CDR2 YNFKEQ. This CDR3 region has 15 residues. Trimming stripped 2 bases from V and 4 bases from J, with 11 bases between. CDR3: CASSQRRVDNEKLFF. The CDR3 region has the DNA TGTGCCAGCAGCCAACGTCGGGTGGATAATGAAAAACTGTTTTTT.

The J gene is TRBJ2-7, the V gene TRBV6-5, with 11 bases that match TRBD2. The ends lost 0 bases at V and 4 bases at J; junction bases unmatched: 5. Germline V gives CDR1 MNHEY, CDR2 SVGAGI. The CDR3 consists of 16 residues. CDR3 residues: CASSYSSLAGGYEQYF. DNA of the CDR3: TGTGCCAGCAGTTACTCAAGCCTAGCGGGGGGATACGAGCAGTACTTC.

This clone has just a few counts. The rearrangement uses TRBV18 and TRBJ1-1; 11 bases align to TRBD1. After removal of 2 bases from V and 4 bases from J, the junction contained 6 bases not matched to a gene. The CDR3 is made up of 16 amino acids. CDR1 is KGHSH, CDR2 LQKENI, per germline. DNA of the CDR3: TGTGCCAGCTCACCATCGGACAGGGGGCAGAGCACTGAAGCTTTCTTT. Translating it yields CASSPSDRGQSTEAFF.

The rearrangement joins TRBV7-9 to TRBJ2-7, with TRBD1 identical over 9 bases. Germline lookup yields CDR1 SEHNR and CDR2 FQNEAQ (reference sequence). V lost 5 bases to trimming and J lost 3 bases; unmatched junction nucleotides: 8. This CDR3 is built from 15 residues. The CDR3 DNA reads TGTGCCAGCAGCGTATCCGGGACAGGGATCTACGAGCAGTACTTC. This codes for CASSVSGTGIYEQYF.

This rearrangement joins TRBV19 to TRBJ1-2; 7 bases align to TRBD1. The CDR3 spans 14 residues. V lost 7 bases, J lost 5 bases, and 10 bases stayed unmatched. Germline V gene lookup returns CDR1 LNHDA and CDR2 SQIVND (reference sequence). The CDR3 nucleotides read TGTGCCAGTATGGAAGACAGGGCCTATTATGGCTACACCTTC. This translates into CASMEDRAYYGYTF.

V and J are TRBV11-2 and TRBJ2-3, with a weak D call TRBD2 (6 bases). Germline V gene data show CDR1 as SGHAT and CDR2 as FQNNGV. V was cut by 3 bases and J by 1 base, with 8 bases left in between. The CDR3 contains 14 residues. The CDR3, as DNA: TGTGCCAGCAGCTTGGGCGGGGGCACAGATACGCAGTATTTT. Encoded protein: CASSLGGGTDTQYF.

This chain links TRBV30 with TRBJ1-2, with TRBD1 matching 9 bases. V shed 4 bases, J shed 7 bases, and the junction held 10 bases outside the gene matches. The CDR3 loop spans 14 amino acids. CDR1 and CDR2 (germline): GTSNPN, SVGIG (reference sequence). CDR3 nucleotides: TGTGCCTGGACGAAGGGACAGGGTTTTGGTGGCTACACCTTC. It specifies CAWTKGQGFGGYTF.

The genes are TRBV30 and TRBJ2-3; 11 positions agree with TRBD2. CDR1 is GTSNPN and CDR2 is SVGIG in the germline V gene (reference sequence). The CDR3 runs to 16 residues. V lost 0 bases and J lost 1; bases outside the gene matches: 3. The CDR3 nucleotides read TGTGCCTGGAGTGTACTAGCGGGGGAGGGCACAGATACGCAGTATTTT. Translation: CAWSVLAGEGTDTQYF.

The sample holds a few counts of this clone. V usage is TRBV6-5 and J usage is TRBJ1-2; possible D gene TRBD1, 6 bases. The CDR3 is made up of 13 amino acids. V gave up 8 bases and J gave up 4 bases, with 14 bases separating them. Germline lookup yields CDR1 MNHEY and CDR2 SVGAGI. The CDR3 here is CASLQGQGYGYTF. The CDR3 DNA is TGTGCCAGCCTCCAGGGGCAGGGCTATGGCTACACCTTC.

The V and J genes are TRBV14 and TRBJ2-1; D is possibly TRBD2 (6 bases). Looked up from germline, CDR1 is SGHDN and CDR2 is FVKESK. V was cut by 3 bases and J by 8 bases, with 14 bases left in between. CDR3 length equals 14 residues. Written as DNA, the CDR3 is TGTGCCAGCAGCCACCTCACTAGCCGCGATGAGCAGTTCTTC. Protein product: CASSHLTSRDEQFF.

The J gene is TRBJ1-1, the V gene TRBV10-3, with D tentatively TRBD1 (5 bases). CDR1 is ENHRY, CDR2 SYGVKD, per germline. Trimming removed 3 bases at V and 1 base at J, with 12 bases between. The CDR3 totals 15 residues. The DNA of the CDR3 is TGTGCCATCAGTGATGGGGGGATGGGGAACACTGAAGCTTTCTTT. This codes for CAISDGGMGNTEAFF.

This clone appeared a single time. The chain carries TRBV19 and TRBJ1-2, with 8 bases lining up with TRBD1. Germline V gene lookup returns CDR1 LNHDA and CDR2 SQIVND (reference sequence). This CDR3 has 14 residues. The V and J ends lost 8 bases and 2 bases, in that order; junction bases with no gene match: 7. The CDR3 reads CASGQGEINYGYTF. The CDR3 DNA follows: TGTGCCAGTGGACAGGGAGAGATCAACTATGGCTACACCTTC. The full variable domain, in which reference TRBV19 and TRBJ1-2 provide the parts outside the CDR3, is DGGITQSPKYLFRKEGQNVTLSCEQNLNHDAMYWYRQDPGQGLRLIYYSQIVNDFQKGDIAEGYSVSREKKESFPLTVTSAQKNPTAFYLCASGQGEINYGYTFGSGTRLTVV.

This rearrangement joins TRBV10-2 to TRBJ1-3, with TRBD1 matching over 11 bases. The ends lost 6 bases at V and 2 bases at J; junction bases unmatched: 9. CDR1 is WSHSY, CDR2 SAAADI, per germline. The CDR3 length is 17 residues. The CDR3 nucleotides read TGCGCCAGCAGGCATGGACAGGGGGCTGGGGCTGGAAACACCATATATTTT. Its protein is CASRHGQGAGAGNTIYF.

This chain connects TRBV3-1 (or the pseudogene TRBV3-2) to TRBJ1-2, with D unresolved. Trimming removed 2 bases from V and 3 bases from J, with 10 bases in between. This CDR3 spans 14 amino acids. The germline V gene has CDR1 LGHDT and CDR2 YNNKEL (reference sequence). This CDR3 is CASSQTRVDYGYTF. CDR3 in DNA: TGTGCCAGCAGCCAAACGCGGGTGGACTATGGCTACACCTTC.

The chain carries TRBV6-1 and TRBJ2-7, with D uncertain. V shed 2 bases and J shed 0 bases, with 11 bases lying between them. From germline, CDR1 is MNHNS and CDR2 SASEGT. This CDR3 has 15 residues. The CDR3 sequence: CASSELPENSYEQYV. The CDR3 region has the DNA TGTGCCAGCAGTGAATTACCCGAGAACTCCTACGAGCAGTACGTC.